These 24 T cell receptor beta chains were sequenced from one sample in a study of cytomegalovirus exposure and HLA in healthy donors. PCR involved 60 Vbeta and 13 Jbeta primers. Generated by immunoSEQ multiplex PCR, the TCRdb table keeps only in-frame clones and is missing some. The sample has more than 95,000 clones; more than 75% are singletons. The sample taken for sequencing was PBMCs. The source of these receptors is a woman aged 18-29 years in good health and CMV-seropositive.

The chain employs TRBV28 and TRBJ1-5, with TRBD1 matching over 7 bases. The CDR3 spans 13 residues. Looked up from germline, CDR1 is MDHEN and CDR2 is SYDVKM. The V and J ends lost 8 bases and 6 bases, in that order; junction bases with no gene match: 7. The CDR3 protein is CASHRGSSQPQHF. The DNA for the CDR3 is TGTGCCAGCCACAGGGGAAGTAGTCAGCCCCAGCATTTT.

By its share, this clone is medium-sized. V is TRBV6-5 and J is TRBJ1-5, with TRBD1 matching 7 bases. Trimming removed 6 bases from V and 0 bases from J; junction bases left unmatched: 5. Germline lookup yields CDR1 MNHEY and CDR2 SVGAGI. The CDR3 consists of 15 residues. The CDR3 coding sequence is TGTGCCAGCAGCCTGGACAGGCCTAGCAATCAGCCCCAGCATTTT. It is translated as CASSLDRPSNQPQHF.

This chain connects TRBV28 to TRBJ2-7; the match to TRBD1 covers 10 bases. J was trimmed by 3 bases and V by 5 bases; bases with no gene match: 4. The CDR3 runs to 14 residues. The V gene's germline CDR1 is MDHEN and CDR2 SYDVKM. This chain's CDR3 is CASSTGTGVYEQYF. The CDR3 nucleotides are TGTGCCAGCAGTACCGGGACAGGGGTCTACGAGCAGTACTTC.

The chain is built from TRBV4-1 and TRBJ2-5, with TRBD2 matching 7 bases. CDR3 length equals 16 residues. V lost 4 bases, J lost 3 bases, and 11 bases stayed unmatched. Germline CDR1 and CDR2: MGHRA and YSYEKL. The CDR3 loop reads CASSPTPSGGKETQYF. The CDR3 region has the DNA TGCGCCAGCAGCCCGACACCTAGCGGAGGAAAAGAGACCCAGTACTTC.

The chain couples TRBV30 to TRBJ2-2, with TRBD2 as a possible D gene (6 bases). Looked up from germline, CDR1 is GTSNPN and CDR2 is SVGIG (reference sequence). V dropped 3 bases and J dropped 4 bases, with 18 bases sitting between them. There are 16 residues in the CDR3. The CDR3 nucleotides read TGTGCCTGGAGCGACGGCTCGCACGGGAGCACCGGGGAGCTGTTTTTT. Protein product: CAWSDGSHGSTGELFF.

This clone has just a few counts. V gene TRBV25-1 combines with J gene TRBJ1-5; a possible D gene is TRBD1 (5 bases). V was cut by 5 bases and J by 7 bases, with 15 bases left in between. Germline CDR1 reads MGHDK; CDR2 reads SYGVNS. This CDR3 contains 14 residues. The CDR3 loop is CASSKAEGTQPQHF. In DNA, the CDR3 is TGTGCCAGCAGTAAGGCGGAGGGGACCCAGCCCCAGCATTTT.

The chain carries TRBV7-3 and TRBJ2-5; D not certain. This CDR3 region has 13 residues. Germline values: CDR1 SGHTA, CDR2 FQGTGA. V dropped 3 bases and J dropped 5 bases, with 10 bases sitting between them. As DNA, the CDR3 is TGTGCCAGCAGCTTCTCTAATGCGGAGACCCAGTACTTC. Translation gives CASSFSNAETQYF.

This clone has only a few counts. J is TRBJ2-7 and V is TRBV14; D might be TRBD1 (5 bases). V lost 0 bases and J lost 5, with 17 bases in between. Germline V gene data show CDR1 as SGHDN and CDR2 as FVKESK. The length of the CDR3 is 16 residues. The CDR3 DNA is TGTGCCAGCAGCCAAGAAACAGGTAGAGCCTTGCACGAGCAGTACTTC. It encodes CASSQETGRALHEQYF.

DNA for the CDR3: TGTGCCCGCGTCCTTGGGACAGGATTCTACGAGCAGTACTTC. Translating it yields CARVLGTGFYEQYF. The gene calls are TRBV21-1 and TRBJ2-7; the tabulated D call, TRBD1, remains unverified against the DNA. TRBV21-1 is a listed pseudogene. There are 14 residues in the CDR3.

This clone occurred a few times. The chain employs TRBV28 and TRBJ1-1; maybe TRBD1 (5 bases). The CDR3 consists of 13 residues. With 2 bases removed from V and 5 bases from J, the gap between germline ends came to 9 bases. The germline gives CDR1 MDHEN, CDR2 SYDVKM. This CDR3 reads CASSLLGVTEAFF. CDR3 sequence (DNA): TGTGCCAGCAGTTTACTAGGGGTAACTGAAGCTTTCTTT.

CDR3 bases: TGTGCCAGCAGTGTTCCCCAGAAGGCTAGCGGGAGACCTAGCACAGATACGCAGTATTTT. This encodes CASSVPQKASGRPSTDTQYF. The chain carries TRBV2 and TRBJ2-3; 10 bases match TRBD2. CDR1 and CDR2 (germline): SNHLY, FYNNEI. The CDR3 has 20 amino acids. J gave up 0 bases and V 4 bases, and 16 bases lay outside the gene matches. The variable domain in full, completed from reference TRBV2 and TRBJ2-3, reads EPEVTQTPSHQVTQMGQEVILRCVPISNHLYFYWYRQILGQKVEFLVSFYNNEISEKSEIFDDQFSVERPDGSNFTLKIRSTKLEDSAMYFCASSVPQKASGRPSTDTQYFGPGTRLTVL.

The J gene is TRBJ2-7, the V gene TRBV9; the match to TRBD1 covers 10 bases. Losses at the gene ends were 3 bases for V and 3 bases for J; bases not matched to a gene: 6. Germline V CDR1 and CDR2: SGDLS, YYNGEE. The CDR3 loop spans 15 amino acids. CDR3 nucleotides: TGTGCCAGCAGCGCGGGACAGGGGTTTAACTACGAGCAGTACTTC. Translated: CASSAGQGFNYEQYF.

The V gene is TRBV9, the J gene TRBJ1-1; TRBD1 matches at 12 bases. V was clipped by 3 bases and J by 3 bases; unmatched bases: 6. The CDR3 has 16 residues. The germline V gene encodes CDR1 SGDLS and CDR2 YYNGEE. The CDR3 loop reads CASSAGQGAWDTEAFF. CDR3 sequence (DNA): TGTGCCAGCAGCGCGGGACAGGGGGCGTGGGACACTGAAGCTTTCTTT.

The rearrangement uses TRBV9 and TRBJ2-7; weak D call: TRBD2 (5 bases). Trimming cost V 3 bases and J 6 bases, with 16 bases left between them. There are 14 residues in the CDR3. Germline V gives CDR1 SGDLS, CDR2 YYNGEE. The DNA of the CDR3 is TGTGCCAGCAGCGAGTCCGGGATGAGTCCCGAGCAGTACTTC. This encodes CASSESGMSPEQYF.

V usage is TRBV2 and J usage is TRBJ1-1; no firm D call. This CDR3 spans 13 amino acids. Trimming cost V 6 bases and J 4 bases, with 12 bases left between them. Germline lookup yields CDR1 SNHLY and CDR2 FYNNEI. The CDR3 nucleotides are TGTGCCAGCAGGGCAGGTCTCGGCACTGAAGCTTTCTTT. Translated: CASRAGLGTEAFF.

This rearrangement joins TRBV19 to TRBJ1-5, with 7 positions matching TRBD1. CDR1 is LNHDA and CDR2 is SQIVND in the germline V gene (reference sequence). V lost 4 bases to trimming and J lost 4 bases; unmatched junction nucleotides: 4. The CDR3 covers 14 residues. This CDR3 reads CASSTGQQNQPQHF. The CDR3 DNA reads as TGTGCCAGTAGTACGGGACAGCAGAATCAGCCCCAGCATTTT.

CDR3 nucleotide sequence: TGTGCCAGCACTAAGACTAGCACAGATACGCAGTATTTT. Translated, it gives CASTKTSTDTQYF. The chain carries TRBV2 and TRBJ2-3; D call uncertain. Trimming removed 7 bases at V and 0 bases at J, with 8 bases between. Germline V gene data show CDR1 as SNHLY and CDR2 as FYNNEI. The CDR3 spans 13 residues.

The chain has TRBV6-6 and TRBJ1-1, with D possibly matching TRBD1 (5 bases). V dropped 2 bases and J dropped 4 bases, with 17 bases sitting between them. This CDR3 is built from 16 residues. The germline V gene encodes CDR1 MNHNY and CDR2 SVGAGI (reference sequence). The CDR3: CASSYSPGRRGTEAFF. Written as DNA, the CDR3 is TGTGCCAGCAGTTACAGTCCTGGTCGGAGGGGCACTGAAGCTTTCTTT.

The chain carries TRBV6-1 and TRBJ2-5; a possible D gene is TRBD2 (6 bases). The CDR3 spans 16 residues. Germline CDR1 MNHNS, CDR2 SASEGT. The V and J ends lost 3 bases and 0 bases respectively, with 14 bases between them. CDR3 coding DNA: TGTGCCAGCAGTGATCTAAGCGGGTGGTACCAAGAGACCCAGTACTTC. Translation: CASSDLSGWYQETQYF.

The table lists this clone with a count of one. The rearrangement links TRBV14 to TRBJ2-3, with 8 nucleotides matching TRBD1. The CDR3 length is 15 residues. With V trimmed by 3 bases and J by 2 bases, 4 bases remained unmatched. CDR1 is SGHDN, CDR2 FVKESK, per germline. The CDR3 region has the DNA TGTGCCAGCAGCCACCGACAGGGGATCACAGATACGCAGTATTTT. This encodes CASSHRQGITDTQYF.

Note on this clone: Its ends do not fully match the called genes, so a read error is possible. V and J are TRBV27 and TRBJ2-2; D might be TRBD2 (5 bases). CDR1 MNHEY and CDR2 SMNVEV come from the germline V gene (reference sequence). The CDR3 loop spans 14 amino acids. The chain's CDR3 is CASSLMSNTGELFF. For the CDR3, the DNA is TGTGCCAGCAGTTTAATGTCGAACACCGGGGAGCTGTTTTTC.

The gene calls are TRBV5-1 and TRBJ1-6; D gene unclear. This CDR3 has 17 amino acids. Trimming removed 0 bases from V and 9 bases from J, with 19 bases in between. In germline, CDR1 is SGHRS, CDR2 YFSETQ. CDR3 protein: CASSLASGELTASPLHF. CDR3 DNA sequence: TGCGCCAGCAGCTTGGCCTCAGGTGAACTGACGGCTTCACCCCTCCACTTT.

This clone came up once. The chain carries TRBV7-9 and TRBJ2-3, with D perhaps matching TRBD1 (5 bases). CDR3 length: 16 amino acids. V shed 1 base and J shed 2 bases, with 13 bases lying between them. Germline CDR1 reads SEHNR; CDR2 reads FQNEAQ (reference sequence). The CDR3 protein is CASSLEGGADTDTQYF. The CDR3 coding sequence is TGTGCCAGCAGCTTAGAGGGTGGGGCGGACACAGATACGCAGTATTTT.

This clone came up a few times. The rearrangement links TRBV5-4 to TRBJ1-5; weak D call: TRBD1 (5 bases). With 2 bases removed from V and 5 bases from J, the gap between germline ends came to 8 bases. The CDR3 has 13 amino acids. Per germline, CDR1 SGHNT and CDR2 YYREEE (reference sequence). The CDR3 DNA follows: TGTGCCAGCAGCTTAGGGGTGGATCAGCCCCAGCATTTT. This sequence encodes CASSLGVDQPQHF.